This T cell receptor beta chain appears in the sequencing data of a study of post-analysis software for immune sequencing data. Study as a whole: Included among the disease courses, which were recorded for the cohort, were relapsing-remitting, secondary progressive and progressive-relapsing multiple sclerosis. General study results and limits: Versus controls, multiple sclerosis patients showed significantly lower diversity (normalized Chao1). Several TRBV segments, TRBV5-6, TRBV5-1 and TRBV20-1 among them, were found more frequent in patients than controls.

With respect to this clonotype: No antigen is known for it.

Each TCR beta cDNA library carried unique molecular identifiers. The source material, about 0.9 to 10 million T cells, gave rise to about 460,000 cDNA molecules. TCRdb fed the PCR reads into MiXCR, producing one record per CDR3 protein. The sample contains 650,000 to 900,000 distinct CDR3 sequences, under 60% of which appear only once. Looked up from germline, CDR1 is ENHRY and CDR2 is SYGVKD. This CDR3 spans 13 amino acids. V lost 4 bases and J lost 5, with 11 bases in between. This chain links TRBV10-3 with TRBJ2-5; possibly TRBD2 for D (5 bases). Sequencing input: blood. This TCR came from a girl between 10 and 17 years old with multiple sclerosis. CDR3 sequence (DNA): TGTGCCATCAGTGGGGGAGAGGGCGAGACCCAGTACTTC. It specifies CAISGGEGETQYF.